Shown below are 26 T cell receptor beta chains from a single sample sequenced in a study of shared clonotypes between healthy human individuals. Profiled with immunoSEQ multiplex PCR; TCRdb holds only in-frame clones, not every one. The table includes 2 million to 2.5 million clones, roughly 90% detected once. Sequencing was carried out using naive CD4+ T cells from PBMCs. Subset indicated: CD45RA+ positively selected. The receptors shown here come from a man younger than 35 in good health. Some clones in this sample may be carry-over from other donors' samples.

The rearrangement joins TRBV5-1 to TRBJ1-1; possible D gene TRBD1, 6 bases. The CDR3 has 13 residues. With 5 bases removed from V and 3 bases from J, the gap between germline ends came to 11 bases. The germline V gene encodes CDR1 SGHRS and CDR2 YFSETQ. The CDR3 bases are TGCGCCAGCAGTAAAGACAGGTACACTGAAGCTTTCTTT. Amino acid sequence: CASSKDRYTEAFF.

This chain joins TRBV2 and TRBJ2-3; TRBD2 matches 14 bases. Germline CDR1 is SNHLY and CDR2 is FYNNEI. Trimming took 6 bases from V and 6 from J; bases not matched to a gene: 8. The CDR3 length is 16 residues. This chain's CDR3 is CASSVTSGRAGDTQYF. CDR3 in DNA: TGTGCCAGCAGCGTGACTAGCGGGAGGGCCGGGGATACGCAGTATTTT.

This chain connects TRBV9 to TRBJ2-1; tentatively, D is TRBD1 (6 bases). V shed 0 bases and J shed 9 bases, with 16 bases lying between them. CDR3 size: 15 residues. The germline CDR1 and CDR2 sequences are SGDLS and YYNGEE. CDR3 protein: CASSVVSGARGEQFF. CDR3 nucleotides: TGTGCCAGCAGCGTAGTGTCAGGGGCTCGCGGTGAGCAGTTCTTC.

CDR3 bases: TGTGCCAGCAGCGTAAGCCTAGGGAGGGAGACCCAGTACTTC. It encodes CASSVSLGRETQYF. V usage is TRBV9 and J usage is TRBJ2-5; TRBD2 might be the D (6 bases). Trimming removed 1 base at V and 5 bases at J, with 12 bases between. The germline CDR1 and CDR2 sequences are SGDLS and YYNGEE. This CDR3 contains 14 residues.

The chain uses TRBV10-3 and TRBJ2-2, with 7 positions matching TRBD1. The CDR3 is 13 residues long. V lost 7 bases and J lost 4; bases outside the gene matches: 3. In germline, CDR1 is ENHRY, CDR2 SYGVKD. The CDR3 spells CAIKGQVTGELFF. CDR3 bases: TGTGCCATCAAAGGACAGGTCACCGGGGAGCTGTTTTTT.

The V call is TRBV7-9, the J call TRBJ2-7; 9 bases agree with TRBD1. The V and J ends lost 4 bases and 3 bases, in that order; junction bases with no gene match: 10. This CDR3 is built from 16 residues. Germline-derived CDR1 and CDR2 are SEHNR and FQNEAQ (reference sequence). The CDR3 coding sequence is TGTGCCAGCAGCTCCCACGGGACAGGGCCCTACTACGAGCAGTACTTC. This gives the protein CASSSHGTGPYYEQYF.

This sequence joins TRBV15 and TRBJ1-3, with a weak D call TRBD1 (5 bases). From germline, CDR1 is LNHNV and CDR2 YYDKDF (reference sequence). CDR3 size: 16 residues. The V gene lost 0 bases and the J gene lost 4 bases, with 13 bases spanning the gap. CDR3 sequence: CATSRDRGVAGNTIYF. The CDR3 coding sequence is TGTGCCACCAGCAGAGATCGGGGGGTGGCAGGAAACACCATATATTTT.

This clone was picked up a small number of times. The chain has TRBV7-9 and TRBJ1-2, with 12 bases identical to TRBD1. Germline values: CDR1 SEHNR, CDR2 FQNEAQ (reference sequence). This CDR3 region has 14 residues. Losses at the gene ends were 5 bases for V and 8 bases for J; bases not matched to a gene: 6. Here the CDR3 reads CASSEGDRGHGYTF. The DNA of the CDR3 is TGTGCCAGCAGCGAGGGGGACAGGGGGCACGGCTACACCTTC.

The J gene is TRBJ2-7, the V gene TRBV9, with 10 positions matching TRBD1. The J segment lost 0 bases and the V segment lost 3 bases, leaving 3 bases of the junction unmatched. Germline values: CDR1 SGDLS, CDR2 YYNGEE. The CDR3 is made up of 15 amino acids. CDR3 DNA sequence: TGTGCCAGCAGCGGACAGGGGGCGAGCTCCTACGAGCAGTACTTC. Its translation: CASSGQGASSYEQYF.

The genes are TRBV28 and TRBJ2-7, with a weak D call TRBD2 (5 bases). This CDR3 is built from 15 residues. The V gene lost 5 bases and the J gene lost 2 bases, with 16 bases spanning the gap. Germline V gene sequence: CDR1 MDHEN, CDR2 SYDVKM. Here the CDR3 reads CASSPAGGLTYEQYF. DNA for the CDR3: TGTGCCAGCAGTCCGGCCGGCGGGCTTACCTACGAGCAGTACTTC.

The CDR3 sequence is CASSFGVSREHVHEQYF. CDR3 coding DNA: TGTGCCAGCAGCTTTGGGGTCTCGCGGGAGCATGTCCACGAGCAGTACTTC. J is TRBJ2-7 and V is TRBV5-4, with 7 bases matching TRBD2. V lost 2 bases and J lost 5; bases outside the gene matches: 16. In germline, CDR1 is SGHNT, CDR2 YYREEE (reference sequence). CDR3 length: 17 residues.

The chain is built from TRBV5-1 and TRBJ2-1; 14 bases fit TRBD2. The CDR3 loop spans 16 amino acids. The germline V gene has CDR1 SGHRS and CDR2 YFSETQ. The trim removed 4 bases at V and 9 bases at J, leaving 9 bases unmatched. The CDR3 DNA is TGCGCCAGCAGCCCGGGGACTAGCGGGAGTGACGGTGAGCAGTTCTTC. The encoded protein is CASSPGTSGSDGEQFF.

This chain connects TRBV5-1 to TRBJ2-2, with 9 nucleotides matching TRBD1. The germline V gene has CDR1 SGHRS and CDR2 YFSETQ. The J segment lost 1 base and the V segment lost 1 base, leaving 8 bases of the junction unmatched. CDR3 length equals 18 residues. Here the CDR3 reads CASSLTQGAQRNTGELFF. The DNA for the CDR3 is TGCGCCAGCAGCTTGACACAGGGGGCTCAGAGGAACACCGGGGAGCTGTTTTTT. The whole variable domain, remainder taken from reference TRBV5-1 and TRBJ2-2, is KAGVTQTPRYLIKTRGQQVTLSCSPISGHRSVSWYQQTPGQGLQFLFEYFSETQRNKGNFPGRFSGRQFSNSRSEMNVSTLELGDSALYLCASSLTQGAQRNTGELFFGEGSRLTVL.

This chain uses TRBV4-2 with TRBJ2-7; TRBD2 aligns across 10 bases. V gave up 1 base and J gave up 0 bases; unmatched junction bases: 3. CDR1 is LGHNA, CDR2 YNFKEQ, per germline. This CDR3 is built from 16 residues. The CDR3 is CASSQGSSGSSYEQYF. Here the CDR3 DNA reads TGTGCCAGCAGCCAAGGATCTAGCGGGAGCTCCTACGAGCAGTACTTC.

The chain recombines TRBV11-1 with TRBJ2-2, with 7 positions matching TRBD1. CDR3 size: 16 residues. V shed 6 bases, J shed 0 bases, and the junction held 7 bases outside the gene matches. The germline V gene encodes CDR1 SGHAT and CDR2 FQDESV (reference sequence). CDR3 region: CASRRGGETNTGELFF. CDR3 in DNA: TGTGCCAGCAGGCGAGGGGGCGAGACGAACACCGGGGAGCTGTTTTTT.

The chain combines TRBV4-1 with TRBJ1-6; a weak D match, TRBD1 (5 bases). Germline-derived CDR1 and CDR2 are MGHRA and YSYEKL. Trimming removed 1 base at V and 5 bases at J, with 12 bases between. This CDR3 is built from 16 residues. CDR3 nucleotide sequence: TGCGCCAGCAGCCAAGTCCTGACAGTAAATAATTCACCCCTCCACTTT. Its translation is CASSQVLTVNNSPLHF.

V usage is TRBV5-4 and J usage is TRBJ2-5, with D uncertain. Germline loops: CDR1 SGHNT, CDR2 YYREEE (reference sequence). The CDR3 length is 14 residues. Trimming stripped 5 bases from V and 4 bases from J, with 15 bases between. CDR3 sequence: CASSSGPRGETQYF. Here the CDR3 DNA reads TGTGCCAGCAGTTCCGGACCGCGTGGAGAGACCCAGTACTTC.

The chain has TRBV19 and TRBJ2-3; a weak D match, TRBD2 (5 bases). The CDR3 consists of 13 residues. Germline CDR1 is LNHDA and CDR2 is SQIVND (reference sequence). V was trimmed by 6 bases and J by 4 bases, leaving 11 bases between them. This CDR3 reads CASRQRVADTQYF. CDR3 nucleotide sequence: TGTGCCAGTAGGCAGAGGGTCGCAGATACGCAGTATTTT.

The DNA of the CDR3 is TGTGCCAGCAACCGCCGCCCCGGGAGGCAGTATTTT. Translated, it gives CASNRRPGRQYF. The chain recombines TRBV2 with TRBJ2-3, with TRBD2 as a possible D gene (6 bases). The CDR3 totals 12 residues. Between the trimmed V and J ends, which lost 7 bases and 11 bases, there was a span of 16 bases. Germline loops: CDR1 SNHLY, CDR2 FYNNEI. The whole variable domain, remainder taken from reference TRBV2 and TRBJ2-3, is EPEVTQTPSHQVTQMGQEVILRCVPISNHLYFYWYRQILGQKVEFLVSFYNNEISEKSEIFDDQFSVERPDGSNFTLKIRSTKLEDSAMYFCASNRRPGRQYFGPGTRLTVL.

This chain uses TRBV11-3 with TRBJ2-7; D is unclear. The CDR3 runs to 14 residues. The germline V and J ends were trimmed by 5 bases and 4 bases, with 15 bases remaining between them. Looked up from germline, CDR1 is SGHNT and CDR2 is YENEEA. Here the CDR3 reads CASSRGRAAYEQYF. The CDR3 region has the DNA TGTGCCAGCAGCCGCGGTAGGGCAGCGTACGAGCAGTACTTC.

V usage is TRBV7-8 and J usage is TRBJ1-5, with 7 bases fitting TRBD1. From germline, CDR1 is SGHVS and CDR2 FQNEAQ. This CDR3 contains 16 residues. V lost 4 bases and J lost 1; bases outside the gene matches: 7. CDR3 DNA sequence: TGTGCCAGCAGCTCCGAGGGGGCTTGGAGCAATCAGCCCCAGCATTTT. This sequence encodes CASSSEGAWSNQPQHF.

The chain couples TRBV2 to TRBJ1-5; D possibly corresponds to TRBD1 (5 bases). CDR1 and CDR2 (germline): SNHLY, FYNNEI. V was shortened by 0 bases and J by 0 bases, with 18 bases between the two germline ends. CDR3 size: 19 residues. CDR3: CASSEAPGRERYSNQPQHF. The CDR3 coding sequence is TGTGCCAGCAGTGAAGCGCCGGGCAGGGAGAGATATAGCAATCAGCCCCAGCATTTT.

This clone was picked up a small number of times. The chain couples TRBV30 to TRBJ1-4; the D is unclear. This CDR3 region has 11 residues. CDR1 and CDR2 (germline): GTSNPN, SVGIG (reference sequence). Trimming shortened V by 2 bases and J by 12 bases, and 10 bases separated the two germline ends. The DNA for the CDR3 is TGTGCCTGGAGTAACCCCGCGGAACTGTTTTTT. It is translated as CAWSNPAELFF.

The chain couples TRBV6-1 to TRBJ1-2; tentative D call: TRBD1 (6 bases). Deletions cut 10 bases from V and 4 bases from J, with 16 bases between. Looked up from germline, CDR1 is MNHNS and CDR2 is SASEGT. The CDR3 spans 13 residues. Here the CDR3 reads CATSEGGLYGYTF. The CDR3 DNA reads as TGTGCCACCTCTGAGGGGGGGCTCTATGGCTACACCTTC.

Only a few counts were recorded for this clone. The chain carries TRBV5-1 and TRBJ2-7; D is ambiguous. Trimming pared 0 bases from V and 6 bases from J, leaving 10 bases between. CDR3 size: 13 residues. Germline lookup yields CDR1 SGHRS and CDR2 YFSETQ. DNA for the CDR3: TGCGCCAGCAGCTTGGCTGGTACTGGCGAGCAGTACTTC. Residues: CASSLAGTGEQYF.

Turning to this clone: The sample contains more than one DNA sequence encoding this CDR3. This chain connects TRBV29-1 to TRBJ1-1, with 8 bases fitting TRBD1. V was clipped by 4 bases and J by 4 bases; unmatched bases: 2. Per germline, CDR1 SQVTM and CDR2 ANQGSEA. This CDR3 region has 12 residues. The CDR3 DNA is TGCAGCGTTGGTACAGGGGGCACTGAAGCTTTCTTT. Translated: CSVGTGGTEAFF.